The rows below give T cell receptor beta chains drawn from one sample of a study of CD8 T cells in Susac syndrome. TCRdb used MiXCR to reprocess the immunoSEQ multiplex PCR reads, holding one entry per CDR3 protein. The sample holds fewer than 200,000 distinct CDR3 sequences; 94% are singletons and the top ten take more than 0.095%. Sequenced sample: CD4+ T cells from PBMCs. Receptor source: a human donor with Susac syndrome. CDR3s include the opening cysteine and the closing phenylalanine or tryptophan. The order of the fields is clone size, J gene, V gene, D gene, CDR3 DNA, CDR3 protein. The D gene is left open where the match is weak. Not all rows give a size; the values are once, few, many and, for expanded clones, a class.

>-|TRBJ2-5|TRBV3-1|-
TGTGCCAGCAGCCAACTGGGGCGAGAAGAGACCCAGTACTTC
CASSQLGREETQYF
>few|TRBJ2-1|TRBV24-1|-
TGTGCCACCAGTTTGGGGACTGAGCAGTTCTTC
CATSLGTEQFF
>-|TRBJ1-2|TRBV4-3|-
TGCGCCAGTCGGTCCCTTGGGGGATCCTATGGCTACACCTTC
CASRSLGGSYGYTF
>-|TRBJ1-4|TRBV29-1|TRBD1
TGCAGCGTCGCTGGGGGACAGTCTAATGAAAAACTGTTTTTT
CSVAGGQSNEKLFF
>-|TRBJ1-4|TRBV4-3|-
TGCGCCAGCAGCCTCCGGAACGGTGAAAAACTGTTTTTT
CASSLRNGEKLFF
>-|TRBJ2-7|TRBV2|-
TGTGCCAGCAGTGAAGGGGTGAGGCAACTCTACGAGCAGTACTTC
CASSEGVRQLYEQYF
>-|TRBJ2-1|TRBV6-1|-
TGTGCCAGCAGTGAATTCGGGGTTGAGCAGTTCTTC
CASSEFGVEQFF
>-|TRBJ2-5|TRBV5-1|-
TGCGCCAGCAGCTTGCAGGGAGGAGAGACCCAGTACTTC
CASSLQGGETQYF
>-|TRBJ2-2|TRBV6-5|-
TGTGCCAGCAGACGAGGTTCGAACACCGGGGAGCTGTTTTTT
CASRRGSNTGELFF
>-|TRBJ2-5|TRBV20-1|TRBD1
TGCAGTGCTGACAGGGCCCAAGAGACCCAGTACTTC
CSADRAQETQYF
>-|TRBJ2-5|TRBV24-1|-
TGTGCCACCAGTGATCCGGAGAGGGGCGATGAGACCCAGTACTTC
CATSDPERGDETQYF
>-|TRBJ1-2|TRBV5-6|-
TGTGCCAGCAGCTTAAAGCAAGGGACAACCAACTATGGCTACACCTTC
CASSLKQGTTNYGYTF
>-|TRBJ2-5|TRBV2|-
TGTGCCAGCAGTGAAGCTTCCTTAAAAGAGACCCAGTACTTC
CASSEASLKETQYF
>-|TRBJ2-5|TRBV7-9|-
TGTGCCAGCAGGAGGGAGGAGACCCAGTACTTC
CASRREETQYF
>-|TRBJ2-1|TRBV27|-
TGTGCCAGCAGTTTATCTCGGACGGGGAGCAATGAGCAGTTCTTC
CASSLSRTGSNEQFF
>-|TRBJ2-7|TRBV20-1|-
TGCAGTGCCGGCCCGACTAACGAGCAGTACTTC
CSAGPTNEQYF
>-|TRBJ2-7|TRBV2|-
TGTGCCAGCAGGGTTGGACAGTCCTTCTACGAGCAGTACTTC
CASRVGQSFYEQYF
>once|TRBJ1-1|TRBV7-9|TRBD1
TGTGCCAGCAGCCATCGACAGGGGGAGTCGAACACTGAAGCTTTCTTT
CASSHRQGESNTEAFF
>-|TRBJ2-1|TRBV29-1|TRBD1
TGCAGCGCTAACCGGGACAGGGAGCCCAATGAGCAGTTCTTC
CSANRDREPNEQFF
>once|TRBJ2-1|TRBV6-5|-
TGTGCCAGCAGTACGAGAGGTGAGCAGTTCTTC
CASSTRGEQFF
>-|TRBJ1-2|TRBV12-3/TRBV12-4|-
TGTGCCAGCAGTGCGCGGGGGGTAGGCTACACCTTC
CASSARGVGYTF
>-|TRBJ2-7|TRBV20-1|TRBD1
TGCAGTGCCAAGACAGGGGTATCCTACGAGCAGTACTTC
CSAKTGVSYEQYF
>-|TRBJ1-1|TRBV29-1|-
TGCAGCGTTCTGAACACTGAAGCTTTCTTT
CSVLNTEAFF
>-|TRBJ2-1|TRBV3-1|-
TGTGCCAGCAGCCAAGGGGCCCCCTCCTACAATGAGCAGTTCTTC
CASSQGAPSYNEQFF
>-|TRBJ2-7|TRBV30|-
TGTGCCTGGAGTACAGGACGGACAAGGCAGTACTTC
CAWSTGRTRQYF
>-|TRBJ1-6|TRBV5-1|-
TGCGCCAGCAGCTTGGTAGGACAGCTGAATTCACCCCTCCACTTT
CASSLVGQLNSPLHF
>-|TRBJ1-2|TRBV7-9|TRBD1
TGTGCCAGCACCCTAGGGGGCTACTATGGCTACACCTTC
CASTLGGYYGYTF
>once|TRBJ2-5|TRBV24-1|-
TGTGCCACCACCCGCGGGGAACGGAAGATCCGAGAGACCCAGTACTTC
CATTRGERKIRETQYF
>-|TRBJ2-5|TRBV9|-
TGTGCCAGCAGCGTAGATGAGACCCAGTACTTC
CASSVDETQYF
>-|TRBJ1-5|TRBV2|-
TGTGCCAGCAGTGAAGCCCATGAAAATCAGCCCCAGCATTTT
CASSEAHENQPQHF
>-|TRBJ1-2|TRBV12-3/TRBV12-4|-
TGTGCCAGCAGTTTAGCCGGGACCCAGGCCGGGGGCTACACCTTC
CASSLAGTQAGGYTF
>-|TRBJ1-2|TRBV2|-
TGTGCCAGCAGTAAGGGGGTCCCGGATGGCTACACCTTC
CASSKGVPDGYTF
>-|TRBJ2-3|TRBV5-1|-
TGCGCCAGCAGCACGACGGACAGCGTGAATACAGATACGCAGTATTTT
CASSTTDSVNTDTQYF
>-|TRBJ2-5|TRBV12-3/TRBV12-4|TRBD2
TGTGCCAGCAGCACGGGACTAGCGAGTGGTGAGACCCAGTACTTC
CASSTGLASGETQYF
>-|TRBJ2-7|TRBV27|-
TGTGCCAGCAGTGAACAGGCCCGATACGAGCAGTACTTC
CASSEQARYEQYF
>-|TRBJ2-4|TRBV12-3/TRBV12-4|TRBD1
TGTGCCAGCAGCCGGGGACAGGGCGAAAACATTCAGTACTTC
CASSRGQGENIQYF
>-|TRBJ2-1|TRBV27|-
TGTGCCAGTGGGTCCCCAGGGAAGCATGAGCAGTTCTTC
CASGSPGKHEQFF
>-|TRBJ1-2|TRBV11-2|-
TGTGCCAGCAGCTTAGCCAGCATTGGCTACACCTTC
CASSLASIGYTF
>-|TRBJ2-2|TRBV20-1|-
TGCAGTGCTAGTACGGGGGATTACACCGGGGAGCTGTTTTTT
CSASTGDYTGELFF
>once|TRBJ2-5|TRBV20-1|-
TGCAGTGCGATGAGGGCCCACGGCGAGACCCAGTACTTC
CSAMRAHGETQYF
>-|TRBJ2-5|TRBV30|TRBD1
TGTGCCTGGAGTATGGGACAGGGGATCCAAGAGACCCAGTACTTC
CAWSMGQGIQETQYF
>-|TRBJ2-1|TRBV6-5|-
TGTGCCAGCAGTTACGGACTGCCCATCCTCTACAATGAGCAGTTCTTC
CASSYGLPILYNEQFF
>-|TRBJ2-3|TRBV7-9|TRBD1
TGTGCCAGTTCGAGACAGGGAGAACAGTATTTT
CASSRQGEQYF
>once|TRBJ2-1|TRBV12-3/TRBV12-4|-
TGTGCCAGCAGTTTAAACAGGGGAGGAGATGAGCAGTTCTTC
CASSLNRGGDEQFF
>-|TRBJ2-7|TRBV7-2|-
TGTGCCAGCAGCACACGGACAGCCTACGAGCAGTACTTC
CASSTRTAYEQYF
>-|TRBJ1-1|TRBV7-9|TRBD1
TGTGCCAGCAGCGCGCAGGGGGCAGCTTTCTTT
CASSAQGAAFF
>-|TRBJ1-5|TRBV20-1|-
TGCAGTGCTAGAGATCCCGCAGGGAATCAGCCCCAGCATTTT
CSARDPAGNQPQHF
>-|TRBJ2-7|TRBV12-3/TRBV12-4|-
TGTGCCAGCAGTTCCGACACCCCCCGGCAGTACTTC
CASSSDTPRQYF
>-|TRBJ1-2|TRBV12-5|-
TGTGCTAGGGCCTCACGGGGCAGAAACTATGGCTACACCTTC
CARASRGRNYGYTF
>-|TRBJ1-5|TRBV20-1|-
TGCAGTGCTAGTCTCGGGACTTCGGGGCACCCCCAGCATTTT
CSASLGTSGHPQHF
>-|TRBJ1-5|TRBV2|TRBD1
TGTGCCAGCACCTCGGGACAGGGGAGAGCCCAGCATTTT
CASTSGQGRAQHF
>-|TRBJ2-7|TRBV7-9|-
TGTGCCAGCAGCTTAGCGGTGGGATTTCGGGAGCAGTACTTC
CASSLAVGFREQYF